The 8 T cell receptor beta chains below come from one sample, sequenced in a study of blood T cell repertoires in COVID-19. Using immunoSEQ multiplex PCR, the repertoire was profiled, and TCRdb retains in-frame clones only, with some absent. This sample has under 250,000 clones, with about 91% found just once. The specimen was peripheral blood. The origin of the receptors is a woman between 25 and 40 years old with COVID-19, enrolled during active disease.

CDR3 sequence (DNA): TGCAGCGTTGTGAGGGACTACGAGCAGTACTTC. Amino acid sequence: CSVVRDYEQYF. The chain carries TRBV29-1 and TRBJ2-7; D perhaps matches TRBD2 (5 bases). The CDR3 consists of 11 residues. Germline CDR1 and CDR2: SQVTM and ANQGSEA. V shed 4 bases and J shed 3 bases, with 7 bases lying between them.

The chain carries TRBV28 and TRBJ2-4; TRBD2 matches 7 bases. The V segment lost 4 bases and the J segment 1 base; nucleotides outside the gene matches: 1. The CDR3 totals 14 residues. The germline gives CDR1 MDHEN, CDR2 SYDVKM. This chain's CDR3 is CASSYGGAKNIQYF. CDR3 bases: TGTGCCAGCAGTTACGGGGGGGCCAAAAACATTCAGTACTTC.

The chain combines TRBV24-1 with TRBJ2-5; possibly TRBD1 for D (5 bases). The CDR3 loop spans 12 amino acids. Trimming pared 3 bases from V and 4 bases from J, leaving 5 bases between. Germline V gives CDR1 KGHDR, CDR2 SFDVKD. CDR3 bases: TGTGCCACCAGTGATGACAGAGAGACCCAGTACTTC. It translates to CATSDDRETQYF.

The chain employs TRBV18 and TRBJ2-3, with 10 bases that match TRBD2. This CDR3 has 17 residues. From germline, CDR1 is KGHSH and CDR2 LQKENI. The V gene end was trimmed by 2 bases and the J gene end by 1 base; junction bases not matched to a gene: 6. CDR3 region: CASSPGTSAVGTDTQYF. The CDR3 DNA sequence: TGTGCCAGCTCACCAGGGACTAGCGCCGTGGGCACAGATACGCAGTATTTT.

V gene TRBV7-2 combines with J gene TRBJ2-7; 9 positions agree with TRBD2. Losses at the gene ends were 10 bases for V and 4 bases for J; bases not matched to a gene: 11. Germline CDR1 is SGHTA and CDR2 is FQGNSA. This CDR3 has 14 residues. The CDR3 spells CATSRTSARYEQYF. The CDR3 DNA follows: TGTGCCACCTCAAGGACTAGCGCGAGATACGAGCAGTACTTC.

This sequence joins TRBV7-9 and TRBJ2-7; TRBD2 might be the D (7 bases). V lost 5 bases and J 7 bases, leaving 18 bases between the germline ends. The germline V gene encodes CDR1 SEHNR and CDR2 FQNEAQ (reference sequence). This CDR3 is built from 14 residues. CDR3 nucleotide sequence: TGTGCCAGCAGCATGGGCTGGGGGGGCTATGAGCAGTACTTC. It codes for CASSMGWGGYEQYF.

The chain links TRBV24-1 to TRBJ2-3; D not certain. The V gene's germline CDR1 is KGHDR and CDR2 SFDVKD. This CDR3 is built from 12 residues. The germline V and J ends were trimmed by 7 bases and 0 bases, with 4 bases remaining between them. The CDR3 loop is CATSGSTDTQYF. The DNA of the CDR3 is TGTGCCACCAGCGGGAGCACAGATACGCAGTATTTT.

The rearrangement links TRBV9 to TRBJ2-3, with a possible D match to TRBD2 (6 bases). V was trimmed by 0 bases and J by 5 bases, leaving 13 bases between them. The CDR3 length is 15 residues. Germline CDR1 is SGDLS and CDR2 is YYNGEE. The CDR3 DNA reads as TGTGCCAGCAGCGTAGCTGGGATGACTAGAGATACGCAGTATTTT. Residues: CASSVAGMTRDTQYF.